The clone carrying this T cell receptor (beta chain) was seen ten or more times. Unique molecular identifiers were incorporated when the TCRbeta library was constructed. TCRdb called the PCR reads again in MiXCR, with one record for every CDR3 protein. The sample shows 170,000 or so distinct CDR3 sequences, approximately 6.8% of them seen only once. The data are from a study of T-cell reconstitution after alpha-beta-depleted transplantation in children. Per germline, CDR1 LGHNA and CDR2 YSLEER. V shed 4 bases and J shed 1 base, with 16 bases lying between them. The CDR3 extends over 16 amino acids. Sequencing used PBMCs from the stem cell graft donor, obtained from the stem cell graft. The TCR sequence derives from a human donor who donated a stem cell graft to a child with Wiskott-Aldrich syndrome. The gene calls are TRBV4-3 and TRBJ2-5; D perhaps matches TRBD2 (6 bases). The CDR3 spells CASSPGERQTQETQYF. The CDR3 DNA reads TGCGCCAGCAGCCCGGGGGAGAGACAAACCCAAGAGACCCAGTACTTC.